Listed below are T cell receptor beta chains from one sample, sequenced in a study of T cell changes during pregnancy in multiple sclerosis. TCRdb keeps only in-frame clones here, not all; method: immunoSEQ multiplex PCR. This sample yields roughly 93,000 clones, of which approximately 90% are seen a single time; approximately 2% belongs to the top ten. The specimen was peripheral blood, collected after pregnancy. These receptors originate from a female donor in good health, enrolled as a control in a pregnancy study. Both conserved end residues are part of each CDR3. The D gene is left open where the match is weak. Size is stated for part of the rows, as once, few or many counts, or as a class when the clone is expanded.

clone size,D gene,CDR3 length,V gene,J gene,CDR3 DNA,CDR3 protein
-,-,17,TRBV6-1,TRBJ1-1,TGTGCCAGCAGTGAAGTGGCAGGGCCTCTTATGAACACTGAAGCTTTCTTT,CASSEVAGPLMNTEAFF
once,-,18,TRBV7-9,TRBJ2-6,TGTGCCAGCGGCTTAGCGGCAGGGGGGCCCTCTGGGGCCAACGTCCTGACTTTC,CASGLAAGGPSGANVLTF
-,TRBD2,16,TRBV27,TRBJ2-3,TGTGCCAGCAGTTTATTACTAGCGGGAGGGCCAGATACGCAGTATTTT,CASSLLLAGGPDTQYF
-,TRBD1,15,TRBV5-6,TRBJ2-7,TGTGCCAGCAGCCACGGGACAGGGGGCTTTTACGAGCAGTACTTC,CASSHGTGGFYEQYF
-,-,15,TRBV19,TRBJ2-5,TGTGCCAGTAGTATAAGTGGAGGAGACTTTGGGACCCAGTACTTC,CASSISGGDFGTQYF
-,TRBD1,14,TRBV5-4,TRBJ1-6,TGTGCCAGCAGCTACGGACAGGGCAATTCACCCCTCCACTTT,CASSYGQGNSPLHF
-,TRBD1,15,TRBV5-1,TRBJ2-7,TGCGCCAGCAGCTTGGTCCAGGGGGCTCCATACGAGCAGTACTTC,CASSLVQGAPYEQYF
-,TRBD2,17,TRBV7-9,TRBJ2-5,TGTGCCAGCAGACGTACTAGCGGAAAATCCCGGGGAGAGACCCAGTACTTC,CASRRTSGKSRGETQYF
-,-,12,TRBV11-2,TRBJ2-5,TGTGCCAGCAGCCTAATTGGAGAGACCCAGTACTTC,CASSLIGETQYF
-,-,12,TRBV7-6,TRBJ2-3,TGTGCCAGCAGCTTACTCTCAGATACGCAGTATTTT,CASSLLSDTQYF
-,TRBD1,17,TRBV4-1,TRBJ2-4,TGCGCCAGCAGCCAAGATCCTGGGGACAGAGCCAAAAACATTCAGTACTTC,CASSQDPGDRAKNIQYF
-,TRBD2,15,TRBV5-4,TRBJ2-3,TGTGCCAGCAGCGGACTAGCGGGGAACCCAGATACGCAGTATTTT,CASSGLAGNPDTQYF
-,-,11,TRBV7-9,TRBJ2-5,TGTGCCAGCAGCGGAGGAGAGACCCAGTACTTC,CASSGGETQYF
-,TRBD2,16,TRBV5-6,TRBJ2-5,TGTGCCAGCAGCCCTACTAGCGGGTCCTTCCAAGAGACCCAGTACTTC,CASSPTSGSFQETQYF
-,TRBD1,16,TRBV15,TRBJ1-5,TGTGCCACCAGCAGAGGGGGGAACAGGGGATCCCAGCCCCAGCATTTT,CATSRGGNRGSQPQHF
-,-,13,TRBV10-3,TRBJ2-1,TGTGCCATCAGTGGTAGAGCCGACAATGAGCAGTTCTTC,CAISGRADNEQFF
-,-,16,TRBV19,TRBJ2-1,TGTGCCAGTACCCCAAACGTTAGGGGGGGCGTGAATGAGCAGTTCTTC,CASTPNVRGGVNEQFF
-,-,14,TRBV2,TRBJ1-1,TGTGCCAGCAGTGAAGAGCCAGGGCTCCCTGAAGCTTTCTTT,CASSEEPGLPEAFF
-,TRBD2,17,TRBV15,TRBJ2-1,TGTGCCACCAGCAGAGTAGGGCTAGCGGGATATACGAATGAGCAGTTCTTC,CATSRVGLAGYTNEQFF
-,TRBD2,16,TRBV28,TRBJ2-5,TGTGCCAGCAGTTTGATGGTAGCGGGGTCGGGAGAGACCCAGTACTTC,CASSLMVAGSGETQYF
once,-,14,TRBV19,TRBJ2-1,TGTGCCAGTAGTACCCAAGCAATCGTAAATGAGCAGTTCTTC,CASSTQAIVNEQFF
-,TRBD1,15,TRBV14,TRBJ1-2,TGTGCCAGCAGCCAAGACATACAGGGGGCGCGTGGCTACACCTTC,CASSQDIQGARGYTF
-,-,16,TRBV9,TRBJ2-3,TGTGCCAGCAGCGTAGGCGGCAGGGAAAGCACAGATACGCAGTATTTT,CASSVGGRESTDTQYF
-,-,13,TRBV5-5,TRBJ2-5,TGTGCCAGCAGCTTGCTTCACCAAGAGACCCAGTACTTC,CASSLLHQETQYF
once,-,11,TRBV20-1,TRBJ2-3,TGCAGTGCTAGAGCGGGGGATACGCAGTATTTT,CSARAGDTQYF
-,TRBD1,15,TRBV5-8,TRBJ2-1,TGTGCCAGCAGCTTGGAGACAGGGTACTACAATGAGCAGTTCTTC,CASSLETGYYNEQFF
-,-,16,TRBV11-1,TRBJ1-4,TGTGCCAGCAGCTTAGGTCGGGTCGGCCTCAATGAAAAACTGTTTTTT,CASSLGRVGLNEKLFF
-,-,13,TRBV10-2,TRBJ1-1,TGCGCCAGCAACAACCCCGAGGACACTGAAGCTTTCTTT,CASNNPEDTEAFF
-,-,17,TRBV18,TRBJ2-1,TGTGCCAGCTCACCAATCAGGGGAGAGCGAGACTCCAATGAGCAGTTCTTC,CASSPIRGERDSNEQFF
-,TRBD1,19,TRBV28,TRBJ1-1,TGTGCCAGCAGTCCTCGGACAGGGACAAGAACGAGTGGGAAAACTGAAGCTTTCTTT,CASSPRTGTRTSGKTEAFF
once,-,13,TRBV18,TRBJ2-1,TGTGCCAGCTCACTCGACAGGAACAATGAGCAGTTCTTC,CASSLDRNNEQFF
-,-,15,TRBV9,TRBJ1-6,TGTGCCAGCAGCGTAGCGCCGCAGGGCGACTCACCCCTCCACTTT,CASSVAPQGDSPLHF
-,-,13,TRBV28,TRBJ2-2,TGTGCCAGCGTGAGGGCCAACACCGGGGAGCTGTTTTTT,CASVRANTGELFF
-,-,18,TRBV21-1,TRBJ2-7,TGTGCCAGCAGCAAATCGGAAAGGTACAGGGGCATTTCGTACGAGCAGTACTTC,CASSKSERYRGISYEQYF
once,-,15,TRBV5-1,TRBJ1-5,TGCGCCAGCAGCTTGGCGGGGGGACCCAATCAGCCCCAGCATTTT,CASSLAGGPNQPQHF
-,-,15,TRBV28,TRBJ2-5,TGTGCCAGCAGTTTACCAGGGCAGCTCCAAGAGACCCAGTACTTC,CASSLPGQLQETQYF
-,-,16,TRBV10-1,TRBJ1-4,TGCGCCAGCAGTGAGAGACGAGGAACAACTAATGAAAAACTGTTTTTT,CASSERRGTTNEKLFF
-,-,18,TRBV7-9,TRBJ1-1,TGTGCCAGCAGACCGAACCAGGGGAAGGGGCGGGCGAACACTGAAGCTTTCTTT,CASRPNQGKGRANTEAFF
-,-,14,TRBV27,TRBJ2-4,TGTGCCAGCAGCAATCTAGAAGCCAAAAACATTCAGTACTTC,CASSNLEAKNIQYF
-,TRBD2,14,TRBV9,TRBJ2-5,TGTGCCAGCAGCGAGACTAGCGGGGGTGGGGCCCAGTACTTC,CASSETSGGGAQYF
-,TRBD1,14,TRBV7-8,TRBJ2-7,TGTGCCAGCAGCTTAGCGGACAGGGGGTATGAGCAGTACTTC,CASSLADRGYEQYF
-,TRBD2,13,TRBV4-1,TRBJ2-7,TGCGCCAGCAGCCCCGGGACTAGCTTCGAGCAGTACTTC,CASSPGTSFEQYF
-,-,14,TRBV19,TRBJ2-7,TGTGCCAGTAGTTACCGGGTCTTTGACTACGAGCAGTACTTC,CASSYRVFDYEQYF
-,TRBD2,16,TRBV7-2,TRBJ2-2,TGTGCCAGCAGCTCACTAGCGGGAGGGGCGGCCGGGGAGCTGTTTTTT,CASSSLAGGAAGELFF
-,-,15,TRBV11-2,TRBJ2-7,TGTGCCAGCAGCTCCCCGGGGGTGGGGACGTACGAGCAGTACTTC,CASSSPGVGTYEQYF
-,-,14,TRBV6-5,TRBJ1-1,TGTGCCAGCAGTAGGTACAGCGGGAACACTGAAGCTTTCTTT,CASSRYSGNTEAFF
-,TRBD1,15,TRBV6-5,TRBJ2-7,TGTGCCAGCAGCCCCCGGACAGGATATTCCTACGAGCAGTACTTC,CASSPRTGYSYEQYF
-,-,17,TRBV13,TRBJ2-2,TGTGCCAGCAGCTTACCTGTGGAGGGGAAGGGCACCGGGGAGCTGTTTTTT,CASSLPVEGKGTGELFF
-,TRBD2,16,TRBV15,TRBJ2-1,TGTGCCACCAGCAGAGCCAGCGGGAGGGGAAGTAATGAGCAGTTCTTC,CATSRASGRGSNEQFF
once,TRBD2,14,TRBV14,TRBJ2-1,TGTGCCAGCAGCCAGCTAGCGGGGGGGGGTGAGCAGTTCTTC,CASSQLAGGGEQFF
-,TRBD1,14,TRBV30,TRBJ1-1,TGTGCCTGGAGTGTACGCAGGGGGGACACTGAAGCTTTCTTT,CAWSVRRGDTEAFF
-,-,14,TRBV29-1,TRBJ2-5,TGCAGCGTTGCGGGGGGCCCCGGAGAAGAGACCCAGTACTTC,CSVAGGPGEETQYF